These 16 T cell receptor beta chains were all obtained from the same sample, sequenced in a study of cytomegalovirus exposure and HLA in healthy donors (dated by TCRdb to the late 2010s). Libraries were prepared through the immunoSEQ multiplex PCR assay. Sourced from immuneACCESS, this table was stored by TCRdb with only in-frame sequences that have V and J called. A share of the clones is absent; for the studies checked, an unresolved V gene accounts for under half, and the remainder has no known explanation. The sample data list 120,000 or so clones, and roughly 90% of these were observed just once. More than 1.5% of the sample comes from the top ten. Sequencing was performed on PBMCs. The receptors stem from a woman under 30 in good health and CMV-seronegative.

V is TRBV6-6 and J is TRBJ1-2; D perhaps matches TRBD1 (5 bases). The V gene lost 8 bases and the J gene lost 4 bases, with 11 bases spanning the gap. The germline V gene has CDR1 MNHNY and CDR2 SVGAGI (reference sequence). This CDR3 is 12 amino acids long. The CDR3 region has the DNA TGTGCCAGCGTCGCGCAGGGCTATGGCTACACCTTC. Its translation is CASVAQGYGYTF.

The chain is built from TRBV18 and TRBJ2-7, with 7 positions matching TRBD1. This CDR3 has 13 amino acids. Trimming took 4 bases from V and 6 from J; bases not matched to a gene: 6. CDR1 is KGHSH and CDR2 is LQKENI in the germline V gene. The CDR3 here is CASSRDRVSEQYF. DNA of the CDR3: TGTGCCAGCTCACGTGACAGGGTTAGCGAGCAGTACTTC.

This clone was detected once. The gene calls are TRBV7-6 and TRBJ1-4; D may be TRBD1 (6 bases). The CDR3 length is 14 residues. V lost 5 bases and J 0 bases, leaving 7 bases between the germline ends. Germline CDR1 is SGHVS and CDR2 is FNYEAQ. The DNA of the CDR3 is TGTGCCAGCAGCGGGACACCAACTAATGAAAAACTGTTTTTT. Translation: CASSGTPTNEKLFF.

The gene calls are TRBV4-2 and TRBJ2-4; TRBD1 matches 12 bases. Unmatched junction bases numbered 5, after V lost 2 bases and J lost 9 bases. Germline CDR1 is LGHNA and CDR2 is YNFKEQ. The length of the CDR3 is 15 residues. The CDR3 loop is CASSQSGQGAAIQYF. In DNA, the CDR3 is TGTGCCAGCAGCCAATCGGGACAGGGGGCGGCCATTCAGTACTTC.

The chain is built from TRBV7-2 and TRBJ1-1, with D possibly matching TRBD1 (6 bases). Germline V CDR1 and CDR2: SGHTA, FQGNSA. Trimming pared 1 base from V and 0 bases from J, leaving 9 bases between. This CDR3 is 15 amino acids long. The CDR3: CASSLETGMNTEAFF. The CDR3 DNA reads TGTGCCAGCAGCTTAGAGACAGGCATGAACACTGAAGCTTTCTTT.

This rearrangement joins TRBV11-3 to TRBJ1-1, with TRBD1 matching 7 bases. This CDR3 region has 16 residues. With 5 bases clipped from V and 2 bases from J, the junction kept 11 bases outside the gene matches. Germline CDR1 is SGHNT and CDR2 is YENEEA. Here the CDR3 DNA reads TGTGCCAGCAGCGAAATGACAGGGCTGGGAAACACTGAAGCTTTCTTT. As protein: CASSEMTGLGNTEAFF.

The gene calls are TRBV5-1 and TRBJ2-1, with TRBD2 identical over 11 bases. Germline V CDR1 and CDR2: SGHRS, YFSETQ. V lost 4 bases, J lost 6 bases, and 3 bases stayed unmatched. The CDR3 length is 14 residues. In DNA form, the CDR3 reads TGCGCCAGCAGCCCGCTAGCGGGAGGCAATGAGCAGTTCTTC. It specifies CASSPLAGGNEQFF.

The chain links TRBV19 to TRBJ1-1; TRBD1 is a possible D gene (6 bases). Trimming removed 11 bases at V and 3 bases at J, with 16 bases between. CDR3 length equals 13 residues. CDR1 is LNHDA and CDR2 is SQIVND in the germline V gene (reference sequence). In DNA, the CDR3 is TGTGCCGGGAGAGGGGCAGGGGACACTGAAGCTTTCTTT. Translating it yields CAGRGAGDTEAFF.

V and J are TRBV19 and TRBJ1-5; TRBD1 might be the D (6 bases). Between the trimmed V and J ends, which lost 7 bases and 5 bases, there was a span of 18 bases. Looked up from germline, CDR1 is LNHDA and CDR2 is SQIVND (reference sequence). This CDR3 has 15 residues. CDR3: CASTSGWGLDQPQHF. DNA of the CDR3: TGTGCCAGTACCTCCGGCTGGGGGCTGGATCAGCCCCAGCATTTT.

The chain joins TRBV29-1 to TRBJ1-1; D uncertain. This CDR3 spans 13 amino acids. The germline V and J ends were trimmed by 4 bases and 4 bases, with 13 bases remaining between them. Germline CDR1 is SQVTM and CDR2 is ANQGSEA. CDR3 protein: CSVAVPYGTEAFF. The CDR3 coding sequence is TGCAGCGTTGCAGTCCCGTATGGCACTGAAGCTTTCTTT.

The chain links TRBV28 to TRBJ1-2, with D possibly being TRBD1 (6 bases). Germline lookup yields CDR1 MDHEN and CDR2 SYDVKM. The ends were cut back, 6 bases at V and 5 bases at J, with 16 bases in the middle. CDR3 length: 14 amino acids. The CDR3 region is CASSPPGARYGYTF. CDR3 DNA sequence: TGTGCCAGCAGCCCCCCAGGGGCTAGGTATGGCTACACCTTC.

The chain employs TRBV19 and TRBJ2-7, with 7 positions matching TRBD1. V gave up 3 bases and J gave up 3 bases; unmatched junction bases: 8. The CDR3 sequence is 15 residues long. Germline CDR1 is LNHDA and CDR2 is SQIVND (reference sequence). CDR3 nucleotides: TGTGCCAGTAGTATTAGCCGCGACAGGGTCTACGAGCAGTACTTC. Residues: CASSISRDRVYEQYF.

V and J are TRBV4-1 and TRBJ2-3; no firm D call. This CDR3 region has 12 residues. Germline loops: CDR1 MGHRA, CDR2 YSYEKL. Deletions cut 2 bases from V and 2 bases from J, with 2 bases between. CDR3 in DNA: TGCGCCAGCAGCCAACTCACAGATACGCAGTATTTT. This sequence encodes CASSQLTDTQYF.

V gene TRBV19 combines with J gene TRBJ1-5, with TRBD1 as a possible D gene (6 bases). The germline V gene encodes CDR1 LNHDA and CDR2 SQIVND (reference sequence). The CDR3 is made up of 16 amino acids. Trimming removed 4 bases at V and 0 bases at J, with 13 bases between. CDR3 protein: CASSTRTGTSNQPQHF. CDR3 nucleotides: TGTGCCAGTAGTACCCGTACAGGGACTAGCAATCAGCCCCAGCATTTT.

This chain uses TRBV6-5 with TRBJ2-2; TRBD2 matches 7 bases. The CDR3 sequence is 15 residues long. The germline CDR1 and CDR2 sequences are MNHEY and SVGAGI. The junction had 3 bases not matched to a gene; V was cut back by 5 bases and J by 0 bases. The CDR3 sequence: CASSGGETNTGELFF. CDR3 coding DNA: TGTGCCAGCAGTGGGGGGGAGACGAACACCGGGGAGCTGTTTTTT.

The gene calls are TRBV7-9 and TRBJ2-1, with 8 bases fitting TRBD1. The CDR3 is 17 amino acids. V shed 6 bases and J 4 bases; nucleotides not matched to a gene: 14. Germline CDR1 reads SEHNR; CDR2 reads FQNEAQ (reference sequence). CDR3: CASRMVQTGERYNEQFF. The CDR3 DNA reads TGTGCCAGCAGAATGGTGCAGACAGGGGAACGGTACAATGAGCAGTTCTTC.